This TCR beta chain derives from a study of blood T cells in healthy people across ages. Peripheral blood, roughly 9.3 milliliters per donor, was collected. Trimming cost V 1 base and J 0 bases, with 14 bases left between them. The CDR3 has 17 residues. Looked up from germline, CDR1 is SGHAT and CDR2 is FQNNGV. Then a second PCR, running about 6 to 12 cycles, was carried out with a sample-barcoded 5' primer and a J-beta primer mix. MiXCR, run by TCRdb on the 5' RACE reads, gives a single entry per CDR3 protein. The table shows 980,000 or so distinct CDR3 sequences, with 45% to 50% occurring only once.

The chain has TRBV11-2 and TRBJ2-3; TRBD2 might be the D (6 bases). Material: blood. This receptor was obtained from a man aged 30 to 39 in good health. CDR3 loop: CASSLAPRRVSTDTQYF. The CDR3 DNA reads as TGTGCCAGCAGCTTAGCCCCCAGGAGGGTTAGCACAGATACGCAGTATTTT.